This passage covers 25 T cell receptor beta chains from one sample sequenced in a study of cytomegalovirus exposure and HLA in healthy donors. PCR amplification relied on 60 Vbeta primers (plus 13 Jbeta primers). Data came from immunoSEQ multiplex PCR; TCRdb stores just in-frame clones and leaves some out. This table has roughly 150,000 clones, approximately 71% appearing once. Input material: PBMCs. These receptors all come from a man aged 25 to 40 in good health and CMV-seronegative.

The V gene is TRBV11-2, the J gene TRBJ2-1, with TRBD2 matching 14 bases. From germline, CDR1 is SGHAT and CDR2 FQNNGV. The CDR3 spans 16 residues. The trim removed 5 bases at V and 6 bases at J, leaving 6 bases unmatched. CDR3 nucleotide sequence: TGTGCCAGCAGCCCGCCGGGACTAGCGGGAGCCAATGAGCAGTTCTTC. Encoded protein: CASSPPGLAGANEQFF.

The rearrangement links TRBV2 to TRBJ1-1; D perhaps matches TRBD1 (5 bases). V lost 6 bases and J lost 4, with 12 bases in between. Germline V gives CDR1 SNHLY, CDR2 FYNNEI. This CDR3 comprises 13 residues. The CDR3, as DNA: TGTGCCAGCAGGCTCAGGGAGGGCACTGAAGCTTTCTTT. As protein: CASRLREGTEAFF.

The CDR3 coding sequence is TGTGCCAGCACTTTCTCCTCTGGAAACACCATATATTTT. The encoded protein is CASTFSSGNTIYF. The chain employs TRBV2 and TRBJ1-3; unclear D gene. The CDR3 loop spans 13 amino acids. Germline loops: CDR1 SNHLY, CDR2 FYNNEI. V was pared by 7 bases and J by 0 bases, with 7 bases between.

The V and J genes are TRBV30 and TRBJ2-3; D is perhaps TRBD1 (6 bases). The V gene lost 1 base and the J gene lost 6 bases, with 17 bases spanning the gap. This CDR3 spans 15 amino acids. The germline gives CDR1 GTSNPN, CDR2 SVGIG (reference sequence). Here the CDR3 reads CAWSGQGTWGDTQYF. For the CDR3, the DNA is TGTGCCTGGAGTGGTCAGGGGACCTGGGGGGATACGCAGTATTTT.

This rearrangement joins TRBV6-8 to TRBJ1-1; tentative D call: TRBD1 (5 bases). The V end was cut by 5 bases, the J end by 0 bases, with 16 bases between. CDR3 size: 16 residues. The germline CDR1 and CDR2 sequences are MNHGY and SAAAGT. The CDR3 protein is CASSIVGGIMNTEAFF. The CDR3, as DNA: TGTGCCAGCAGTATCGTTGGGGGGATCATGAACACTGAAGCTTTCTTT.

The CDR3, as DNA: TGTGCCAGCAGCAACAGGGGTAACACCGGGGAGCTGTTTTTT. It translates to CASSNRGNTGELFF. V usage is TRBV7-3 and J usage is TRBJ2-2; 7 bases agree with TRBD1. V dropped 5 bases and J dropped 2; count of bases not matched to a gene: 2. Germline-derived CDR1 and CDR2 are SGHTA and FQGTGA. CDR3 length: 14 residues. Complete variable domain (other parts from reference TRBV7-3 and TRBJ2-2): GAGVSQTPSNKVTEKGKYVELRCDPISGHTALYWYRQSLGQGPEFLIYFQGTGAADDSGLPNDRFFAVRPEGSVSTLKIQRTERGDSAVYLCASSNRGNTGELFFGEGSRLTVL.

The chain uses TRBV5-1 and TRBJ2-1; 13 nucleotides agree with TRBD2. From germline, CDR1 is SGHRS and CDR2 YFSETQ. CDR3 length: 16 residues. The V gene end was trimmed by 0 bases and the J gene end by 9 bases; junction bases not matched to a gene: 6. The DNA of the CDR3 is TGCGCCAGCAGCTTGGGGGGACTAGCGGGATCCGTTGAGCAGTTCTTC. Translated, it gives CASSLGGLAGSVEQFF.

The rearrangement links TRBV28 to TRBJ2-7, with D maybe TRBD1 (5 bases). Germline V gives CDR1 MDHEN, CDR2 SYDVKM. The CDR3 length is 14 residues. Between the trimmed V and J ends, which lost 5 bases and 2 bases, there was a span of 13 bases. In DNA, the CDR3 is TGTGCCAGCAGTCCGGACATAGGGACCTACGAGCAGTACTTC. This sequence encodes CASSPDIGTYEQYF.

There are a few counts of this clone. The J gene is TRBJ2-3, the V gene TRBV7-2; a possible D gene is TRBD2 (5 bases). Germline loops: CDR1 SGHTA, CDR2 FQGNSA. CDR3 size: 16 residues. Trimming took off 1 base at V and 4 bases at J, with 15 bases between the two ends. CDR3 sequence (DNA): TGTGCCAGCAGCTTAGGGGGTCGGGGTGCGTCAGATACGCAGTATTTT. As protein: CASSLGGRGASDTQYF.

This clone was counted once. Other DNA sequences in this specimen translate into the identical CDR3. In nucleotides, the CDR3 is TGTGCCAGCAGTCTACAGGGTAGTCAGCCCCAGCATTTT. This codes for CASSLQGSQPQHF. The chain recombines TRBV27 with TRBJ1-5; D is perhaps TRBD1 (6 bases). Germline V gene sequence: CDR1 MNHEY, CDR2 SMNVEV (reference sequence). The V and J ends lost 5 bases and 6 bases respectively, with 11 bases between them. The CDR3 runs to 13 residues.

The chain carries TRBV5-1 and TRBJ2-3; the match to TRBD2 covers 10 bases. The germline gives CDR1 SGHRS, CDR2 YFSETQ. V shed 1 base, J shed 4 bases, and the junction held 9 bases outside the gene matches. The CDR3 totals 17 residues. CDR3 bases: TGCGCCAGCAGCTTGACCCCTAGCGGGAGATCCGCAGATACGCAGTATTTT. Translating it yields CASSLTPSGRSADTQYF.

The table lists this clone with a few counts. The V and J genes are TRBV6-5 and TRBJ2-7, with 9 positions matching TRBD2. Germline trimming cut 2 bases from V and 6 bases from J; bases unmatched to any gene: 11. The V gene's germline CDR1 is MNHEY and CDR2 SVGAGI. The CDR3 extends over 16 amino acids. CDR3 loop: CASSYIHPGLALEQYF. The CDR3 region has the DNA TGTGCCAGCAGTTACATACACCCGGGACTAGCTCTCGAGCAGTACTTC.

This clone has only a few counts. The chain employs TRBV27 and TRBJ2-7, with D perhaps TRBD2 (6 bases). In germline, CDR1 is MNHEY, CDR2 SMNVEV (reference sequence). The CDR3 runs 15 residues. The V and J ends lost 2 bases and 1 base respectively, with 12 bases between them. CDR3 in DNA: TGTGCCAGCAGTTTAAGGACTGGGGGGTCCTACGAGCAGTACTTC. Translated, it gives CASSLRTGGSYEQYF.

This clone was detected only once. The V call is TRBV4-2, the J call TRBJ2-3, with 8 bases matching TRBD1. Germline V gene data show CDR1 as LGHNA and CDR2 as YNFKEQ. The CDR3 has 14 residues. V was clipped by 0 bases and J by 8 bases; unmatched bases: 4. CDR3 DNA sequence: TGTGCCAGCAGCCAAGACAGACAGGGGCTTACGCAGTATTTT. It specifies CASSQDRQGLTQYF.

This chain links TRBV13 with TRBJ2-7, with a weak D call TRBD1 (6 bases). The germline gives CDR1 PRHDT, CDR2 FYEKMQ (reference sequence). The CDR3 covers 15 residues. V lost 3 bases and J 3 bases, leaving 15 bases between the germline ends. The CDR3 loop is CASSFQQGVDYEQYF. CDR3 coding DNA: TGTGCCAGCAGCTTTCAACAGGGCGTCGACTACGAGCAGTACTTC.

The chain combines TRBV28 with TRBJ2-1; 7 nucleotides line up with TRBD2. The CDR3 covers 13 residues. Germline V gives CDR1 MDHEN, CDR2 SYDVKM. This CDR3 reads CATGLAAYNEQFF. CDR3 DNA sequence: TGTGCTACCGGGCTAGCGGCCTACAATGAGCAGTTCTTC.

The chain joins TRBV6-5 to TRBJ2-4, with 12 bases fitting TRBD2. The V gene end was trimmed by 4 bases and the J gene end by 10 bases; junction bases not matched to a gene: 11. The CDR3 sequence is 16 residues long. CDR1 is MNHEY, CDR2 SVGAGI, per germline. CDR3 in amino acids: CASSFGTSGSAWIQYF. The DNA for the CDR3 is TGTGCCAGCAGTTTTGGGACTAGCGGGTCCGCATGGATTCAGTACTTC.

This clone was detected only a few times. CDR3 coding DNA: TGTGCCAGCAGCTTAGCCGGCGGGAGGTTCGTAGGAACCGGGGAGCTGTTTTTT. Amino acid sequence: CASSLAGGRFVGTGELFF. The chain couples TRBV7-9 to TRBJ2-2; 8 nucleotides match TRBD2. From germline, CDR1 is SEHNR and CDR2 FQNEAQ (reference sequence). V was clipped by 0 bases and J by 5 bases; unmatched bases: 11. This CDR3 contains 18 residues.

The chain recombines TRBV6-1 with TRBJ2-4; 14 nucleotides agree with TRBD2. The CDR3 sequence is 15 residues long. V was clipped by 9 bases and J by 7 bases; unmatched bases: 8. Germline CDR1 and CDR2: MNHNS and SASEGT. CDR3 nucleotide sequence: TGTGCCAGGCCGGGACTAGCGGGAGTTAAGAACATTCAGTACTTC. Protein product: CARPGLAGVKNIQYF.

This clone was counted once. V and J are TRBV10-3 and TRBJ2-5; the D gene is possibly TRBD2 (6 bases). The germline V and J ends were trimmed by 7 bases and 5 bases, with 14 bases remaining between them. The CDR3 totals 13 residues. Germline V CDR1 and CDR2: ENHRY, SYGVKD. As DNA, the CDR3 is TGTGCCATCACCCAGGGAAGCGGGGAGACCCAGTACTTC. This gives the protein CAITQGSGETQYF.

The V gene is TRBV7-8, the J gene TRBJ2-1; perhaps TRBD2 as D (6 bases). Trimming took off 6 bases at V and 5 bases at J, with 17 bases between the two ends. Germline V gives CDR1 SGHVS, CDR2 FQNEAQ. The CDR3 extends over 15 amino acids. This CDR3 reads CASSEPRDFHNEQFF. The CDR3 DNA follows: TGTGCCAGCAGTGAACCCCGGGACTTCCACAATGAGCAGTTCTTC.

Comment on this clone: The same CDR3 can be traced to other DNA sequences in this sample. This chain connects TRBV6-1 to TRBJ2-1, with 7 bases matching TRBD1. This CDR3 comprises 14 residues. The V and J ends lost 2 bases and 7 bases, in that order; junction bases with no gene match: 5. The V gene's germline CDR1 is MNHNS and CDR2 SASEGT. CDR3 in amino acids: CASSERGRGNEQFF. In DNA form, the CDR3 reads TGTGCCAGCAGTGAAAGGGGCAGGGGGAATGAGCAGTTCTTC.

The gene calls are TRBV19 and TRBJ2-2; 11 bases line up with TRBD1. The V gene's germline CDR1 is LNHDA and CDR2 SQIVND (reference sequence). The CDR3 has 15 amino acids. V lost 6 bases, J lost 4 bases, and 4 bases stayed unmatched. The CDR3 region is CASSGQGAGTGELFF. CDR3 coding DNA: TGTGCCAGTAGCGGACAGGGGGCCGGCACCGGGGAGCTGTTTTTT.

This chain joins TRBV7-6 and TRBJ2-7; D is unresolved. This CDR3 comprises 13 residues. Trimming took 5 bases from V and 0 from J, leaving 8 bases between them. Per the germline V gene, CDR1 is SGHVS and CDR2 is FNYEAQ. This chain's CDR3 is CASSTSASYEQYF. CDR3 nucleotide sequence: TGTGCCAGCAGCACAAGCGCCTCCTACGAGCAGTACTTC.

CDR3 residues: CASSLSGGGGKQETQYF. The CDR3 coding sequence is TGTGCCAGCAGCTTATCTGGGGGTGGGGGCAAGCAAGAGACCCAGTACTTC. V and J are TRBV7-3 and TRBJ2-5; possibly TRBD1 for D (6 bases). Trimming removed 2 bases at V and 2 bases at J, with 18 bases between. In germline, CDR1 is SGHTA, CDR2 FQGTGA. The CDR3 extends over 17 amino acids.